This is a list of T cell receptor beta chains from one sample in a study of T cell responses to AZD1222 COVID-19 vaccine. Generated by immunoSEQ multiplex PCR, the TCRdb table keeps only in-frame clones and is missing some. This table holds more than 140,000 clones, around 89% found once. The sequencing here drew on peripheral blood, taken on day 0 of MenACWY control vaccination. The receptors come from an adult in good health. Both conserved end residues are part of each CDR3.

CDR3 protein,J gene,V gene
CASSPGQGFYGYTF,TRBJ1-2,TRBV6-5
CASSLVGVGIATNEKLFF,TRBJ1-4,TRBV11-3
CAISDRGRNTEAFF,TRBJ1-1,TRBV10-3
CASSPGTYGYVDTF,TRBJ1-2,TRBV4-3
CASSYRKSTDTQYF,TRBJ2-3,TRBV7-2
CASGLGAGANVLTF,TRBJ2-6,TRBV12-5
CASSPGFGFEAFF,TRBJ1-1,TRBV28
CASSYSSIAHTEAFF,TRBJ1-1,TRBV6-5
CASSLGGSSNYGYTF,TRBJ1-2,TRBV5-1
CASGSPLHF,TRBJ1-6,TRBV9
CASSITSTGPYEQYF,TRBJ2-7,TRBV19
CASSQDMDYEQYF,TRBJ2-7,TRBV4-3
CASSLVAGTGIRQPQHF,TRBJ1-5,TRBV7-2
CASSDLRGDLYGYTF,TRBJ1-2,TRBV2
CAISERGSTEAFF,TRBJ1-1,TRBV10-3
CASSPRAGASYEQYF,TRBJ2-7,TRBV4-3
CASSPGRNQETQYF,TRBJ2-5,TRBV18
CASSASGTENTGELFF,TRBJ2-2,TRBV18
CASSPRLTGVNTEAFF,TRBJ1-1,TRBV18
CASSLDLRQRNTGELFF,TRBJ2-2,TRBV11-2
CASGRGALIYGYTF,TRBJ1-2,TRBV12-5
CASSRDRGYQPQHF,TRBJ1-5,TRBV2
CASSLRQKETQYF,TRBJ2-5,TRBV12-3/TRBV12-4
CASSPWRGSWEQYF,TRBJ2-7,TRBV7-2
CASSQDVGRRNSPLHF,TRBJ1-6,TRBV14
CASSPEWDTEAFF,TRBJ1-1,TRBV11-3
CASSSFGGGPVGEQFF,TRBJ2-1,TRBV28
CASSLEAGKGYTF,TRBJ1-2,TRBV7-2
CASSPWAGDTEAFF,TRBJ1-1,TRBV11-1
CASSERQGESGNTIYF,TRBJ1-3,TRBV28
CASSATANTEAFF,TRBJ1-1,TRBV18
CASSLGGISADEQFF,TRBJ2-1,TRBV6-5
CASSRAGVGTGELFF,TRBJ2-2,TRBV11-2
CASCPVANSPLHF,TRBJ1-6,TRBV19
CASSQDLERLEAFF,TRBJ1-1,TRBV3-1/TRBV3-2
CTSRGQGIADTIYF,TRBJ1-3,TRBV1
CASSLDPSADTQYF,TRBJ2-3,TRBV5-1
CASSPPTGYPYEQYF,TRBJ2-7,TRBV28
CASSPLFSGENIQYF,TRBJ2-4,TRBV28
CASTPDTHSYEQYF,TRBJ2-7,TRBV2
CASTRTFKDQPQHF,TRBJ1-5,TRBV2
CASSLPTSGRVEQFF,TRBJ2-1,TRBV5-4
CASSLAQGAVEKLFF,TRBJ1-4,TRBV5-4
CASSLTTGELFF,TRBJ2-2,TRBV7-3
CATSRGASGTGVYGYTF,TRBJ1-2,TRBV15